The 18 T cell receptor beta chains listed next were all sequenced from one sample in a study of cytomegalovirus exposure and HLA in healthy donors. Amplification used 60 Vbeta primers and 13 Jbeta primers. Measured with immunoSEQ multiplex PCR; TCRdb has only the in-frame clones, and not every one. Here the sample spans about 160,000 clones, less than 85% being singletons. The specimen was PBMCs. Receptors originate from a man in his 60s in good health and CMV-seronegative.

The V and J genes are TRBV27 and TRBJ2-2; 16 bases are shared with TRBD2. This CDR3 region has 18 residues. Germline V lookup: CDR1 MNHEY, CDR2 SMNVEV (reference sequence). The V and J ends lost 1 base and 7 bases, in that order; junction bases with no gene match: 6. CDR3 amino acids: CASSLLGLAGGPVGELFF. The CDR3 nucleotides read TGTGCCAGCAGTTTATTGGGACTAGCGGGGGGGCCAGTCGGGGAGCTGTTTTTT.

CDR3 amino acids: CASSLARVLEAFF. The CDR3 region has the DNA TGTGCCAGCAGCTTAGCACGGGTGCTTGAAGCTTTCTTT. The chain carries TRBV7-2 and TRBJ1-1; the D is unclear. The ends were cut back, 0 bases at V and 7 bases at J, with 9 bases in the middle. Germline V CDR1 and CDR2: SGHTA, FQGNSA. CDR3 length: 13 residues.

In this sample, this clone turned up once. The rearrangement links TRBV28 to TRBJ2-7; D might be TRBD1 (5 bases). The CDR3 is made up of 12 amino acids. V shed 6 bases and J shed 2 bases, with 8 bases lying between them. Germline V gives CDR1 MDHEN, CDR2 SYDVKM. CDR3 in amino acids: CASRAGPYEQYF. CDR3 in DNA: TGTGCCAGCAGGGCAGGGCCCTACGAGCAGTACTTC.

CDR3 coding DNA: TGTGCCAGCAGTTACTTCGGGGACTATTCACCCCTCCACTTT. The encoded protein is CASSYFGDYSPLHF. V is TRBV6-5 and J is TRBJ1-6, with D perhaps matching TRBD1 (5 bases). V lost 1 base and J 8 bases, leaving 9 bases between the germline ends. CDR3 length: 14 residues. CDR1 MNHEY and CDR2 SVGAGI come from the germline V gene.

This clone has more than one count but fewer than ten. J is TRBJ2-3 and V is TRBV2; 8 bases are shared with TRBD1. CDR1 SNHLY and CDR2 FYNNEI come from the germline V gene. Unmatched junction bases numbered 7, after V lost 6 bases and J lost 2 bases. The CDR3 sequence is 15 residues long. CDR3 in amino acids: CASRPQGADTDTQYF. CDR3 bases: TGTGCCAGCAGACCCCAGGGGGCGGACACAGATACGCAGTATTTT.

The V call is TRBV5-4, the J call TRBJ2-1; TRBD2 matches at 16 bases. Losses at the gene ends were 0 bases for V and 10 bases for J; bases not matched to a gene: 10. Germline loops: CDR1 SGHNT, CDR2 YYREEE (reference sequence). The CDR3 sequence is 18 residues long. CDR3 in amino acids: CASSLDGTSGRAYREQFF. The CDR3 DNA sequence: TGTGCCAGCAGCTTGGACGGGACTAGCGGGAGGGCGTACCGGGAGCAGTTCTTC.

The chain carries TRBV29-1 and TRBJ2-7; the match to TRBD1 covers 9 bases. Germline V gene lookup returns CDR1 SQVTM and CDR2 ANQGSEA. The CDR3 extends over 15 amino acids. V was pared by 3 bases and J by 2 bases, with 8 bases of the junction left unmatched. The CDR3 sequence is CSVELRDRAPYEQYF. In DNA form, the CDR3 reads TGCAGCGTTGAGCTCCGGGACAGGGCGCCCTACGAGCAGTACTTC.

CDR3: CASSFWGGTEAFF. CDR3 nucleotides: TGTGCCAGCAGTTTTTGGGGGGGCACTGAAGCTTTCTTT. The chain couples TRBV6-5 to TRBJ1-1, with D possibly being TRBD1 (5 bases). From germline, CDR1 is MNHEY and CDR2 SVGAGI. Trimming took 4 bases from V and 4 from J, leaving 10 bases between them. The CDR3 totals 13 residues.

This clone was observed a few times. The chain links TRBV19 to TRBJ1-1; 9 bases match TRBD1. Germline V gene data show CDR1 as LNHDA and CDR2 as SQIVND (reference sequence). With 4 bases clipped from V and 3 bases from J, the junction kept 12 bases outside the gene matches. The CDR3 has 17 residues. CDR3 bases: TGTGCCAGTAGTACCGTCCCGACAGGGGGACACTACACTGAAGCTTTCTTT. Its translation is CASSTVPTGGHYTEAFF. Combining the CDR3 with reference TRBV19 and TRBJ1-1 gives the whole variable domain DGGITQSPKYLFRKEGQNVTLSCEQNLNHDAMYWYRQDPGQGLRLIYYSQIVNDFQKGDIAEGYSVSREKKESFPLTVTSAQKNPTAFYLCASSTVPTGGHYTEAFFGQGTRLTVV.

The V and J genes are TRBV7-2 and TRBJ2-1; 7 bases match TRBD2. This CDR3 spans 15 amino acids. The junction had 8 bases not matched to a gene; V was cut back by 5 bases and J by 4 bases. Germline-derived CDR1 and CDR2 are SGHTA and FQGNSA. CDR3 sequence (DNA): TGTGCCAGCAGCCCCGAAGTTAGCGGGTACAATGAGCAGTTCTTC. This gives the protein CASSPEVSGYNEQFF. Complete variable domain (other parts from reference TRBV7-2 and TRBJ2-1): GAGVSQSPSNKVTEKGKDVELRCDPISGHTALYWYRQSLGQGLEFLIYFQGNSAPDKSGLPSDRFSAERTGGSVSTLTIQRTQQEDSAVYLCASSPEVSGYNEQFFGPGTRLTVL.

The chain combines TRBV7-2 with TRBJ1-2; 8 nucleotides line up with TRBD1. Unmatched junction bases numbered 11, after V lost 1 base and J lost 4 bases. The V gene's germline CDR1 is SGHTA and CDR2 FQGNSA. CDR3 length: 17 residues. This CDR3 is CASSLGGTGSRGYGYTF. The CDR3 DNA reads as TGTGCCAGCAGCTTAGGAGGGACAGGATCCCGGGGCTATGGCTACACCTTC. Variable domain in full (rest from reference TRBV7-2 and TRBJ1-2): GAGVSQSPSNKVTEKGKDVELRCDPISGHTALYWYRQSLGQGLEFLIYFQGNSAPDKSGLPSDRFSAERTGGSVSTLTIQRTQQEDSAVYLCASSLGGTGSRGYGYTFGSGTRLTVV.

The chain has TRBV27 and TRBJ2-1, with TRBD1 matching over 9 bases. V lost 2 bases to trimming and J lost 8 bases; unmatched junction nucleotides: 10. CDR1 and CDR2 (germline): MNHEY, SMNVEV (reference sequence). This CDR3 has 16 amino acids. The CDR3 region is CASSLAGTGSLDEQFF. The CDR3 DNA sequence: TGTGCCAGCAGTTTAGCGGGGACAGGGTCCCTCGATGAGCAGTTCTTC.

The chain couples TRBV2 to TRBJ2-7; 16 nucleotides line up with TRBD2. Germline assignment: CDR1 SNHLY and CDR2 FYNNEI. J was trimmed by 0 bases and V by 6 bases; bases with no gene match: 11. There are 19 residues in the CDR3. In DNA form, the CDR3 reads TGTGCCAGCAGAGCAGGGCCGGGACTAGCGGGGGGGCCCTCCTACGAGCAGTACTTC. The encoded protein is CASRAGPGLAGGPSYEQYF.

The CDR3 coding sequence is TGCGCCAGCAGCCAAGATATATCAGAATACTATGGCTACACCTTC. Its protein is CASSQDISEYYGYTF. The chain carries TRBV4-3 and TRBJ1-2; no clear D. V lost 0 bases to trimming and J lost 3 bases, with 11 bases between them. The CDR3 has 15 amino acids. The germline CDR1 and CDR2 sequences are LGHNA and YSLEER.

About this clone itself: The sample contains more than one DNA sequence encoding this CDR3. CDR3 sequence (DNA): TGCGCCAGCAGCACACTAGCGGGGGTTGGAGAGACCCAGTACTTC. This sequence encodes CASSTLAGVGETQYF. This chain uses TRBV5-1 with TRBJ2-5; 11 nucleotides align to TRBD2. This CDR3 comprises 15 residues. Germline values: CDR1 SGHRS, CDR2 YFSETQ. Losses at the gene ends were 4 bases for V and 4 bases for J; bases not matched to a gene: 6.

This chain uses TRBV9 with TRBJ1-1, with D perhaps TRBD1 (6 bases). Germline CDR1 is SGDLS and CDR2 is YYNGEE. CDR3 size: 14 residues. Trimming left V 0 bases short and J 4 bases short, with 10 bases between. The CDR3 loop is CASSVAGEGTEAFF. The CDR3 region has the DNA TGTGCCAGCAGCGTAGCAGGGGAGGGCACTGAAGCTTTCTTT.

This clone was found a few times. CDR3 loop: CASSHPTGLPQETQYF. CDR3 sequence (DNA): TGTGCCAGCAGCCACCCAACAGGGCTACCACAAGAGACCCAGTACTTC. The chain links TRBV7-7 to TRBJ2-5; the D gene is possibly TRBD1 (6 bases). The germline V gene encodes CDR1 SSHAT and CDR2 FNYEAQ (reference sequence). V was trimmed by 5 bases and J by 2 bases, leaving 18 bases between them. The CDR3 has 16 residues.

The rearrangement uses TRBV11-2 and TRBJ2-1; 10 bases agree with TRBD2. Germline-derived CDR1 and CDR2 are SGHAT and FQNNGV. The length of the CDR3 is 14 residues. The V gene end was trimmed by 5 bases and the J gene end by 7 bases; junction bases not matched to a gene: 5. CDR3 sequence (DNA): TGTGCCAGCAGCGTGAGACTAGCGGGTAATGAGCAGTTCTTC. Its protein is CASSVRLAGNEQFF.